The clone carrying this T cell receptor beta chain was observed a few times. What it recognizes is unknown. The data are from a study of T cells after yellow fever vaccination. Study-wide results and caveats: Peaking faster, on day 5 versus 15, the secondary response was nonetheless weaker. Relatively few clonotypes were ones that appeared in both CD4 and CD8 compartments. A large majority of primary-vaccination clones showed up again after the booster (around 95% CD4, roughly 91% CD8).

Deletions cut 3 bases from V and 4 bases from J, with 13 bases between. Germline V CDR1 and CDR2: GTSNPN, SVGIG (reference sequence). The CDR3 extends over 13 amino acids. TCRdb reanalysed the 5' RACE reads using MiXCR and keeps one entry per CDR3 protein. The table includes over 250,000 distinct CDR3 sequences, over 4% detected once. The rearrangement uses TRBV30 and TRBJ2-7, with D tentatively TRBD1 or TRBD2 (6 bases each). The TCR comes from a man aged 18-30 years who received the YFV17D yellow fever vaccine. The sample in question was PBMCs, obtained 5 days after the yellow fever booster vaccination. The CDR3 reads CAWRMDSGYEQYF. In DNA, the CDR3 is TGTGCCTGGAGGATGGACAGCGGGTACGAGCAGTACTTC.